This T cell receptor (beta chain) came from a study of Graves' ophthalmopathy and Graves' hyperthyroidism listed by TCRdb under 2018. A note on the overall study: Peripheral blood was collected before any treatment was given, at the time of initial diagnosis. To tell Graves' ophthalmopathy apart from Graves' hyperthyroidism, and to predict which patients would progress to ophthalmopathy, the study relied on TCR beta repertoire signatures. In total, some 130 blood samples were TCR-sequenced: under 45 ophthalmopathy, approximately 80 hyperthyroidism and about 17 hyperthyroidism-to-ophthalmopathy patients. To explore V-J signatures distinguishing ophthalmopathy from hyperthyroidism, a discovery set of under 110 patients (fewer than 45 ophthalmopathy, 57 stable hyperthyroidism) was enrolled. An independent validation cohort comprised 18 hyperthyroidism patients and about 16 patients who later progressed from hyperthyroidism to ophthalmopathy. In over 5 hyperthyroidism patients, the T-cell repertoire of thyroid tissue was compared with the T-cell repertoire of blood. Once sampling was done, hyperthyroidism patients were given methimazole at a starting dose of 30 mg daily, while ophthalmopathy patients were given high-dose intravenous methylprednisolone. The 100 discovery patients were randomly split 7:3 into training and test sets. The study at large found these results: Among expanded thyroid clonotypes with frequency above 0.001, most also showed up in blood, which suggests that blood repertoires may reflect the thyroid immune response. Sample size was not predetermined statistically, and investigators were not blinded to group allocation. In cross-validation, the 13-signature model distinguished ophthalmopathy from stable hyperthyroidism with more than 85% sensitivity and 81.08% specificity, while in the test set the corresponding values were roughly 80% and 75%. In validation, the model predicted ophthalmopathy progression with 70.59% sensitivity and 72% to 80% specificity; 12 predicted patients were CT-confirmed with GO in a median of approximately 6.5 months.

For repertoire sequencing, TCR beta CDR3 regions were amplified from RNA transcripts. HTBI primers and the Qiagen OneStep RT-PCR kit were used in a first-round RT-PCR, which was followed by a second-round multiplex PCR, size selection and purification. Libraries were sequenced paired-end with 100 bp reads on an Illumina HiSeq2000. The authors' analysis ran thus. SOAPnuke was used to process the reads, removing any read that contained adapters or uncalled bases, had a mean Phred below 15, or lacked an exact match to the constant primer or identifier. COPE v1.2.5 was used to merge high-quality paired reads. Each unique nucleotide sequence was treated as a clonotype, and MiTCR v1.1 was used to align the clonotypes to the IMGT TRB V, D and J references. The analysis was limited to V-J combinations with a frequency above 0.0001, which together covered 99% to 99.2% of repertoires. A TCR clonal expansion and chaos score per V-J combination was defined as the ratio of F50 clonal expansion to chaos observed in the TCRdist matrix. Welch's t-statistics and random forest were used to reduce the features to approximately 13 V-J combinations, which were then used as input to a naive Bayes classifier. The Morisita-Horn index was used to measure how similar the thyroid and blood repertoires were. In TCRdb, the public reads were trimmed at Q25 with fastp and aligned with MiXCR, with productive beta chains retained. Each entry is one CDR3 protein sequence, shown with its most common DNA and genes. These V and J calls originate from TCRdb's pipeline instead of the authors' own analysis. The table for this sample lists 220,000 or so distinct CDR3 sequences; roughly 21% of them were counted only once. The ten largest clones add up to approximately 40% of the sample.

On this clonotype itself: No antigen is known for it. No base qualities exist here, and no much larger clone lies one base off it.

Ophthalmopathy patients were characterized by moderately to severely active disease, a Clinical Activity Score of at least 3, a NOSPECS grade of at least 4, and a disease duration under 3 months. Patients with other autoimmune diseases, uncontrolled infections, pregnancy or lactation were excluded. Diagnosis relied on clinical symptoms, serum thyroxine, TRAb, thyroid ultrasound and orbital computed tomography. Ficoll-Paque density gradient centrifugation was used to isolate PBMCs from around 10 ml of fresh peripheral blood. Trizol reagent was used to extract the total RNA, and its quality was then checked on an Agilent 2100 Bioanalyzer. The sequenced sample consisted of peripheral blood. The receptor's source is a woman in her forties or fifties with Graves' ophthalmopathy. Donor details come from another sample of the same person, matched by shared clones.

The DNA reads TGCAGTGCGAGTGCAGGGAACACTGAAGCTTTCTTT. Translated, it reads CSASAGNTEAFF. The receptor chain draws on TRBV20-1 and TRBJ1-1, with the D gene call left open. Measured from the cysteine to the phenylalanine, the CDR3 is 12 residues long. The sequence is cut down to CDR3 DNA, 36 bases in frame from base 1. CDR1 and CDR2 are read off the germline V gene (reference sequence) as DFQATT and SNEGSKA. V is reduced by 6 bases and J by 1 base, leaving a spacing of 9 bases between them.